A single sample gave rise to the 30 T cell receptor beta chains below, sequenced in a study of T cell repertoires in cytomegalovirus infection. One entry per CDR3 protein results from TCRdb running MiXCR on the reads. The sample contains roughly 200,000 distinct CDR3 sequences, approximately 18% of which appear only once. Input material: CD8+ T cells from PBMCs. The receptors originated from a human donor in good health (CMV status not recorded). Some clones in this sample may be carry-over from other donors' samples.

The table lists this clonotype with a few counts. The rearrangement links TRBV7-2 to TRBJ2-7, with TRBD1 matching 7 bases. The CDR3 loop spans 17 amino acids. After removal of 4 bases from V and 0 bases from J, the junction contained 12 bases not matched to a gene. Per germline, CDR1 SGHTA and CDR2 FQGNSA. CDR3 coding DNA: TGTGCCAGCAGCTCGACCCAACAGGGGCTCAGCTCCTACGAGCAGTACTTC. Translating it yields CASSSTQQGLSSYEQYF. The whole variable domain, remainder taken from reference TRBV7-2 and TRBJ2-7, is GAGVSQSPSNKVTEKGKDVELRCDPISGHTALYWYRQSLGQGLEFLIYFQGNSAPDKSGLPSDRFSAERTGGSVSTLTIQRTQQEDSAVYLCASSSTQQGLSSYEQYFGPGTRLTVT.

The sample holds many counts of this clonotype. V gene TRBV7-8 combines with J gene TRBJ1-1; a weak D match, TRBD1 (5 bases). The ends were cut back, 3 bases at V and 6 bases at J, with 17 bases in the middle. CDR1 and CDR2 from the germline V gene are SGHVS and FQNEAQ. The CDR3 runs to 15 residues. The CDR3 reads CASSFGRGVSAEAFF. As DNA, the CDR3 is TGTGCCAGCAGCTTTGGAAGGGGCGTGAGCGCTGAAGCTTTCTTT.

This chain connects TRBV28 to TRBJ1-6; D uncertain. The germline V gene has CDR1 MDHEN and CDR2 SYDVKM. V was clipped by 3 bases and J by 9 bases, with 6 bases between them. The CDR3 is made up of 12 amino acids. The CDR3 spells CASSLDGSPLHF. For the CDR3, the DNA is TGTGCCAGCAGTTTGGACGGTTCACCCCTCCACTTT.

The chain has TRBV7-9 and TRBJ2-2; D may be TRBD2 (5 bases). Trimming removed 6 bases at V and 4 bases at J, with 9 bases between. Germline-derived CDR1 and CDR2 are SEHNR and FQNEAQ (reference sequence). This CDR3 is built from 13 residues. CDR3 bases: TGTGCCAGCAGGCTCGGGATCACCGGGGAGCTGTTTTTT. It yields the protein CASRLGITGELFF.

This clonotype was counted only a few times. The chain links TRBV24-1 to TRBJ2-2, with a possible D match to TRBD2 (5 bases). The germline gives CDR1 KGHDR, CDR2 SFDVKD. The length of the CDR3 is 12 residues. Trimming took 8 bases from V and 7 from J, leaving 10 bases between them. The CDR3 nucleotides read TGTGCCACCACGGGGTTTCGCGGGGAGCTGTTTTTT. Protein: CATTGFRGELFF.

This clonotype has only a few counts. The V and J genes are TRBV7-2 and TRBJ2-2, with TRBD2 as a possible D gene (6 bases). V was cut by 1 base and J by 5 bases, with 14 bases left in between. This CDR3 is built from 16 residues. The germline gives CDR1 SGHTA, CDR2 FQGNSA. CDR3 DNA: TGTGCCAGCAGCTTAGACAGGCGGGGTGGAACCGGGGAGCTGTTTTTT. This sequence encodes CASSLDRRGGTGELFF.

This clonotype turned up a few times. The chain is built from TRBV6-2 or TRBV6-3 and TRBJ2-1, with TRBD1 matching over 7 bases. V lost 2 bases to trimming and J lost 4 bases; unmatched junction nucleotides: 5. Germline-derived CDR1 and CDR2 are MNHEY and SVGEGT. The CDR3 spans 15 residues. The CDR3 sequence is CASSYMGQTYNEQFF. The DNA for the CDR3 is TGTGCCAGCAGTTACATGGGACAGACATACAATGAGCAGTTCTTC.

The chain is built from TRBV7-9 and TRBJ2-6; 9 nucleotides line up with TRBD1. Germline lookup yields CDR1 SEHNR and CDR2 FQNEAQ (reference sequence). The trim removed 3 bases at V and 2 bases at J, leaving 11 bases unmatched. The CDR3 has 19 amino acids. The CDR3 loop reads CASSLQPGQGGAGANVLTF. Here the CDR3 DNA reads TGTGCCAGCAGCTTGCAGCCGGGACAGGGAGGCGCTGGGGCCAACGTCCTGACTTTC.

This clonotype appeared a few times. The chain carries TRBV7-2 and TRBJ1-5, with 10 bases lining up with TRBD1. Trimming at V came to 5 bases and at J to 4 bases, leaving 8 bases not matched to a gene. The germline V gene encodes CDR1 SGHTA and CDR2 FQGNSA. CDR3 size: 16 residues. CDR3 DNA: TGTGCCAGCAGCCTGAAAGAGGGACAGGGGAATCAGCCCCAGCATTTT. It encodes CASSLKEGQGNQPQHF.

J is TRBJ2-7 and V is TRBV12-3 or TRBV12-4; weak D call: TRBD2 (6 bases). The CDR3 totals 13 residues. V lost 3 bases and J lost 5, with 11 bases in between. The CDR3 here is CASSFGGVDEQYF. Here the CDR3 DNA reads TGTGCCAGCAGTTTTGGAGGGGTCGACGAGCAGTACTTC.

The sample holds a few counts of this clonotype. In DNA, the CDR3 is TGTGCCAGCAGTTCGACCGGCACTAAAAACATTCAGTACTTC. It codes for CASSSTGTKNIQYF. The chain couples TRBV27 to TRBJ2-4; D is undetermined. V lost 4 bases and J lost 4, with 11 bases in between. The germline V gene has CDR1 MNHEY and CDR2 SMNVEV (reference sequence). The CDR3 contains 14 residues.

This chain connects TRBV12-3 or TRBV12-4 to TRBJ2-7, with D hard to call. The CDR3 contains 11 residues. Between the trimmed V and J ends, which lost 4 bases and 7 bases, there was a span of 8 bases. The CDR3 DNA follows: TGTGCCAGCAGTTCCCCCCCAGAGCAGTACTTC. As protein: CASSSPPEQYF.

V is TRBV7-2 and J is TRBJ2-1, with D perhaps assigned TRBD1 or TRBD2 (5 bases each). This CDR3 has 14 residues. CDR1 SGHTA and CDR2 FQGNSA come from the germline V gene. V was clipped by 7 bases and J by 9 bases, with 19 bases between them. CDR3 bases: TGTGCCAGCACCCTAGTCCGGGACGCAGGTGAGCAGTTCTTC. Translation gives CASTLVRDAGEQFF.

This clonotype was observed a few times. The chain recombines TRBV7-9 with TRBJ1-1, with D maybe TRBD1 (5 bases). The CDR3 is 11 amino acids. The germline V gene encodes CDR1 SEHNR and CDR2 FQNEAQ (reference sequence). V dropped 4 bases and J dropped 8 bases, with 8 bases sitting between them. The CDR3 region has the DNA TGTGCCAGCAGCTCCGGGGCCGAAGCTTTCTTT. Translating gives CASSSGAEAFF.

This clonotype was observed many times. The J gene is TRBJ1-1, the V gene TRBV25-1, with a possible D match to TRBD1 (6 bases). Trimming took 4 bases from V and 6 from J, leaving 15 bases between them. The CDR3 spans 14 residues. The V gene's germline CDR1 is MGHDK and CDR2 SYGVNS. CDR3 protein: CASSVQGYMAEAFF. CDR3 DNA: TGTGCCAGCAGTGTCCAGGGGTATATGGCTGAAGCTTTCTTT. The full variable domain, completed using reference TRBV25-1 and TRBJ1-1, is EADIYQTPRYLVIGTGKKITLECSQTMGHDKMYWYQQDPGMELHLIHYSYGVNSTEKGDLSSESTVSRIRTEHFPLTLESARPSHTSQYLCASSVQGYMAEAFFGQGTRLTVV.

This chain links TRBV11-2 with TRBJ1-1; 7 bases match TRBD1. J was trimmed by 4 bases and V by 4 bases; bases with no gene match: 3. This CDR3 has 13 amino acids. From germline, CDR1 is SGHAT and CDR2 FQNNGV. The CDR3 DNA reads as TGTGCCAGCAGCTCACAGGGGCGCACTGAAGCTTTCTTT. This translates into CASSSQGRTEAFF.

This clonotype was counted a few times. V is TRBV7-6 and J is TRBJ1-6, with 7 bases that match TRBD1. The CDR3 covers 14 residues. The junction had 2 bases not matched to a gene; V was cut back by 2 bases and J by 7 bases. The germline V gene encodes CDR1 SGHVS and CDR2 FNYEAQ. The CDR3 spells CASSLQGGNSPLHF. DNA for the CDR3: TGTGCCAGCAGCTTACAAGGGGGCAATTCACCCCTCCACTTT.

As to this clonotype: Mismatch with germline at one junction end may stem from a read error. V and J are TRBV5-3 and TRBJ2-3, with TRBD1 matching over 9 bases. TRBV5-3 is designated an ORF whose function remains uncertain. The CDR3 runs 17 residues. The CDR3 DNA reads TGTGCCAGCAGCTTGCTGGGACAGGGACCCCGCACAGATACGCAGTATTTT. Residues: CASSLLGQGPRTDTQYF.

This clonotype was seen only a few times. The chain uses TRBV11-2 and TRBJ2-1; 7 bases line up with TRBD2. The CDR3 sequence is 17 residues long. The V gene's germline CDR1 is SGHAT and CDR2 FQNNGV. J was trimmed by 0 bases and V by 4 bases; bases with no gene match: 9. The CDR3 loop is CASSWNSGFSSYNEQFF. CDR3 DNA sequence: TGTGCCAGCAGCTGGAATAGCGGGTTCAGCTCCTACAATGAGCAGTTCTTC.

The sample holds a few counts of this clonotype. V is TRBV7-4 and J is TRBJ1-4, with no clear D. Germline V CDR1 and CDR2: SGHVT, SQSDAQ. This CDR3 has 11 residues. Trimming shortened V by 4 bases and J by 8 bases, and 5 bases separated the two germline ends. The CDR3 spells CASSSQEKLFF. Written as DNA, the CDR3 is TGTGCCAGCAGCTCACAGGAAAAACTGTTTTTT.

V is TRBV4-1 and J is TRBJ2-2; D unresolved. V lost 4 bases and J lost 6, with 9 bases in between. This CDR3 is 13 amino acids long. The germline V gene has CDR1 MGHRA and CDR2 YSYEKL. CDR3 nucleotide sequence: TGCGCCAGCAGCCCTCGGACCCCCGGGGAGCTGTTTTTT. It specifies CASSPRTPGELFF.

The CDR3 loop is CASSLGAARTYEQYF. The CDR3 DNA is TGTGCCAGCAGCTTAGGAGCTGCGCGTACATACGAGCAGTACTTC. This chain links TRBV11-2 with TRBJ2-7; D unclear. V was pared by 1 base and J by 4 bases, with 14 bases between. The length of the CDR3 is 15 residues. From germline, CDR1 is SGHAT and CDR2 FQNNGV.

This clonotype was counted only a few times. V and J are TRBV30 and TRBJ2-7; no clear D. Trimming took 0 bases from V and 2 from J, leaving 5 bases between them. CDR1 is GTSNPN and CDR2 is SVGIG in the germline V gene (reference sequence). This CDR3 region has 12 residues. The CDR3 DNA sequence: TGTGCCTGGAGTGTGAAGCCCTACGAGCAGTACTTC. Translating gives CAWSVKPYEQYF.

J is TRBJ2-7 and V is TRBV14; D perhaps matches TRBD1 (6 bases). V shed 10 bases and J shed 0 bases, with 10 bases lying between them. Germline CDR1 and CDR2: SGHDN and FVKESK. There are 12 residues in the CDR3. The CDR3 region has the DNA TGTGCCACCGCGGACAGCTCCTACGAGCAGTACTTC. Its protein is CATADSSYEQYF.

This clonotype appeared a few times. The rearrangement links TRBV20-1 to TRBJ2-3; a possible D gene is TRBD2 (5 bases). The CDR3 has 16 residues. Germline loops: CDR1 DFQATT, CDR2 SNEGSKA (reference sequence). The V end was cut by 4 bases, the J end by 5 bases, with 22 bases between. Written as DNA, the CDR3 is TGCAGTGCTACACAGACGGGGTGGGTCGTTGTAGATACGCAGTATTTT. Amino acids: CSATQTGWVVVDTQYF.

This clonotype came up a few times. The chain couples TRBV28 to TRBJ1-3; no definite D call. Germline CDR1 MDHEN, CDR2 SYDVKM. The germline V and J ends were trimmed by 5 bases and 3 bases, with 11 bases remaining between them. This CDR3 is built from 14 residues. The CDR3 protein is CASSPPRDGNTIYF. CDR3 DNA sequence: TGTGCCAGCAGTCCCCCCCGGGATGGAAACACCATATATTTT.

There are a few counts of this clonotype. The chain is built from TRBV12-3 or TRBV12-4 and TRBJ2-1, with 13 bases that match TRBD2. V trimming: 6 bases; J trimming: 8 bases; junction bases outside the gene matches: 7. CDR3 length: 15 residues. For the CDR3, the DNA is TGTGCCAGCAGGGGGACTAGCGGGGTGGGTGATGAGCAGTTCTTC. Translated, it gives CASRGTSGVGDEQFF.

CDR3 sequence: CSARSGEKLFF. The CDR3 nucleotides read TGCAGTGCTAGGTCAGGGGAAAAACTGTTTTTT. The rearrangement links TRBV20-1 to TRBJ1-4, with a tentative D call TRBD1 (5 bases). The V and J ends lost 3 bases and 8 bases respectively, with 7 bases between them. The CDR3 is 11 residues long. In germline, CDR1 is DFQATT, CDR2 SNEGSKA (reference sequence).

This clonotype was seen many times. The chain carries TRBV25-1 and TRBJ1-6, with D possibly TRBD1 on 5 matching bases. V lost 5 bases and J lost 3, with 8 bases in between. The germline V gene encodes CDR1 MGHDK and CDR2 SYGVNS. This CDR3 has 14 amino acids. For the CDR3, the DNA is TGTGCCAGCAGTCCAGGGCACTATAATTCACCCCTCCACTTT. It yields the protein CASSPGHYNSPLHF.

The V and J genes are TRBV7-9 and TRBJ1-5; D ambiguous. CDR1 and CDR2 from the germline V gene are SEHNR and FQNEAQ (reference sequence). The V and J ends lost 1 base and 3 bases respectively, with 10 bases between them. The length of the CDR3 is 15 residues. The CDR3 loop is CASSLGEGFNQPQHF. The DNA for the CDR3 is TGTGCCAGCAGCTTAGGAGAGGGTTTCAATCAGCCCCAGCATTTT.